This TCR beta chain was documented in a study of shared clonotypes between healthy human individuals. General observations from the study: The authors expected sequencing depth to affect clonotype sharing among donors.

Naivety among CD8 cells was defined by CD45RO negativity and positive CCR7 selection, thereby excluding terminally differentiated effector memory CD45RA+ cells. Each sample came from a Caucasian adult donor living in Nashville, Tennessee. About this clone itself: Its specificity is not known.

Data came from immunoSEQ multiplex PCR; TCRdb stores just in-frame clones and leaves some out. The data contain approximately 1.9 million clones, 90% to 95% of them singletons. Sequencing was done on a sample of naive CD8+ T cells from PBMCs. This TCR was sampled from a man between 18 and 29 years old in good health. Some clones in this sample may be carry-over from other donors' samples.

CDR3 sequence (DNA): TGTGCCATTCGAAGGGCGCTTGACACTGAAGCTTTCTTT. Its translation: CAIRRALDTEAFF. The chain employs TRBV10-3 and TRBJ1-1; D gene unclear. The germline V and J ends were trimmed by 9 bases and 3 bases, with 14 bases remaining between them. The CDR3 runs 13 residues. Germline V gives CDR1 ENHRY, CDR2 SYGVKD.